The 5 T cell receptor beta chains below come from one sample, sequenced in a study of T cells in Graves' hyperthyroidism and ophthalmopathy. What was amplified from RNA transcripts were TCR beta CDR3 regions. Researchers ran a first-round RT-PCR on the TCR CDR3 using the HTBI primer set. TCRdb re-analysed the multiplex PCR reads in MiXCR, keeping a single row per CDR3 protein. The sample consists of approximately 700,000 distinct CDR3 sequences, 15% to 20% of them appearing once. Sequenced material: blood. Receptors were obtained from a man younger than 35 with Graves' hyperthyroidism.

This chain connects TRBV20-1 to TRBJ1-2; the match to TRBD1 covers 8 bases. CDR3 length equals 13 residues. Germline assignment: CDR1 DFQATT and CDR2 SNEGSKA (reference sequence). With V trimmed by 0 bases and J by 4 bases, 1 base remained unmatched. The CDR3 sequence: CSARDTGGYGYTF. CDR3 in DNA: TGCAGTGCTAGAGACACAGGGGGCTATGGCTACACCTTC.

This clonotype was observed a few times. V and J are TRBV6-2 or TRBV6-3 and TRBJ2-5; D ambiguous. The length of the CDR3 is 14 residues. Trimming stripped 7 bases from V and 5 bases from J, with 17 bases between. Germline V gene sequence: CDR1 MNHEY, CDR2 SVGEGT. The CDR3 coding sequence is TGTGCCAGCATCCCAATGGAGTCTCACGAGACCCAGTACTTC. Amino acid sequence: CASIPMESHETQYF.

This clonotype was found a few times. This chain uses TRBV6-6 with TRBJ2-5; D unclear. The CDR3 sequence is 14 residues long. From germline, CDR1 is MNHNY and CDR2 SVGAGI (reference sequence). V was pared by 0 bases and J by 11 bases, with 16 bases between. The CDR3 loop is CASSYSSSVGPQYF. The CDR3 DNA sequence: TGTGCCAGCAGTTACTCTTCATCCGTGGGCCCGCAGTACTTC.

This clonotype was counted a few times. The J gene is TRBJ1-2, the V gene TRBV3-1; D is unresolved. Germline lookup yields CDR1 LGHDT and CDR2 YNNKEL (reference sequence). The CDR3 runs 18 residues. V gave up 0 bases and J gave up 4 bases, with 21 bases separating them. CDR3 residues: CASSQEPAGDLSFYGYTF. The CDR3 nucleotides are TGTGCCAGCAGCCAAGAGCCGGCAGGCGACCTTAGTTTCTATGGCTACACCTTC.

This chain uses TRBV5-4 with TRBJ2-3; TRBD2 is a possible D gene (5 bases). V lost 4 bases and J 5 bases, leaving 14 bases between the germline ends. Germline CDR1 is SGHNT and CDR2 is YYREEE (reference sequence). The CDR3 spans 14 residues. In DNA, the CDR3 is TGTGCCAGCAGCCCGGCCCCCGGGATAGATACGCAGTATTTT. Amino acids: CASSPAPGIDTQYF.